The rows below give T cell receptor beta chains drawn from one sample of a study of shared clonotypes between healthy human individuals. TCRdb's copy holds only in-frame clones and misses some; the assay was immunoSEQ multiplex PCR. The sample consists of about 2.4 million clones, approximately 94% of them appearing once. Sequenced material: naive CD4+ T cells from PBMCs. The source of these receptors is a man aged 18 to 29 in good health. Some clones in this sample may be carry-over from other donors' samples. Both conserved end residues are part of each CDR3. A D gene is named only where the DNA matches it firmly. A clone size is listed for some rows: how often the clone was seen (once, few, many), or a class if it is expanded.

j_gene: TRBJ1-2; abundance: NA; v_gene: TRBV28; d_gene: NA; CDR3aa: CASSPDRTVYGYTF; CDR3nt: TGTGCCAGCAGTCCAGACAGGACGGTGTATGGCTACACCTTC
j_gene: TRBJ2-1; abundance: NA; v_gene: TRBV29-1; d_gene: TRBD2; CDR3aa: CSVESGLAGLGNEQFF; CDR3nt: TGCAGCGTTGAAAGTGGGCTAGCGGGACTTGGGAATGAGCAGTTCTTC
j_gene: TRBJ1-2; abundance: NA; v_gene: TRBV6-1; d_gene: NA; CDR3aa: CASSEQALNYGYTF; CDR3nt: TGTGCCAGCAGTGAACAGGCCTTGAACTATGGCTACACCTTC
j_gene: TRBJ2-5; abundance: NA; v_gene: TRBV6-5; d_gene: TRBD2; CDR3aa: CASSGLAGGQETQYF; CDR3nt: TGTGCCAGCAGTGGACTAGCGGGAGGCCAAGAGACCCAGTACTTC
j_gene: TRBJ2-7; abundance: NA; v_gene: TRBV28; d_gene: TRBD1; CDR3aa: CATRQGPYEQYF; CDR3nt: TGTGCCACCCGACAGGGCCCCTACGAGCAGTACTTC
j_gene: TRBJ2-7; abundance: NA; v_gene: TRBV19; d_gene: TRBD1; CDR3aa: CASRGTGASYEQYF; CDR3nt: TGTGCCAGTAGGGGGACAGGTGCCTCCTACGAGCAGTACTTC
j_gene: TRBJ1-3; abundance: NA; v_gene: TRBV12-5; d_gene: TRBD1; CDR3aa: CASASGQGEGNTIYF; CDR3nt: TGTGCTAGTGCCTCGGGACAGGGGGAGGGAAACACCATATATTTT
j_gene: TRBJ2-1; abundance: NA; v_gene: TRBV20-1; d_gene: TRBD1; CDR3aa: CSAPQGDEQFF; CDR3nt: TGCAGTGCCCCCCAGGGGGATGAGCAGTTCTTC
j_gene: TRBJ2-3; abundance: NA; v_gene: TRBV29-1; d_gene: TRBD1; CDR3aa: CSVDRSGRGTDTQYF; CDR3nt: TGCAGCGTTGATAGGTCGGGCAGGGGGACAGATACGCAGTATTTT
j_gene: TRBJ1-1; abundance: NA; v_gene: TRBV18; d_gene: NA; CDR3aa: CASSPYRDTEAFF; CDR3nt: TGTGCCAGCTCACCTTACCGGGACACTGAAGCTTTCTTT
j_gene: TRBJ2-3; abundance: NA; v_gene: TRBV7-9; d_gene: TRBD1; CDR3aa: CASGGAGRPDTQYF; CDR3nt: TGTGCCTCAGGGGGCGCAGGGAGGCCAGATACGCAGTATTTT
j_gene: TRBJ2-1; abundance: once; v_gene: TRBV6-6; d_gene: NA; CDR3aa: CASSYSMMSEQFF; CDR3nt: TGTGCCAGCAGTTACTCGATGATGTCTGAGCAGTTCTTC
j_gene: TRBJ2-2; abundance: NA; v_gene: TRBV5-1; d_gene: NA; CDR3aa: CASSPQGTGELFF; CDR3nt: TGCGCCAGCAGCCCCCAAGGGACCGGGGAGCTGTTTTTT
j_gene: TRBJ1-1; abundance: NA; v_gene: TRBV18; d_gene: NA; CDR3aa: CASSPQGDTEAFF; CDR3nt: TGTGCCAGCTCACCCCAAGGGGACACTGAAGCTTTCTTT
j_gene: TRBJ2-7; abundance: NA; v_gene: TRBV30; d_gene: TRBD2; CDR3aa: CAWSAGGPYEQYF; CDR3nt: TGTGCCTGGAGTGCGGGAGGGCCTTACGAGCAGTACTTC
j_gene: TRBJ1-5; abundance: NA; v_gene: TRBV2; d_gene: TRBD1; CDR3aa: CASRGDRAQPQHF; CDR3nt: TGTGCCAGCAGGGGGGACAGGGCTCAGCCCCAGCATTTT
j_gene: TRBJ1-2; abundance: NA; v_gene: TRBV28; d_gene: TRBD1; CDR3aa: CASSLMPTGVGYTF; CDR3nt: TGTGCCAGCAGTTTAATGCCGACAGGGGTTGGCTACACCTTC
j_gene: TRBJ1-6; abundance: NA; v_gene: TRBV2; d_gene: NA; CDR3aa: CASRAGTAESPLHF; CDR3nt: TGTGCCAGCAGGGCCGGGACTGCAGAGTCACCCCTCCACTTT
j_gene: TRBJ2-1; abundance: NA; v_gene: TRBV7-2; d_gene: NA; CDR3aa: CASSLVTGPGVEQFF; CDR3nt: TGTGCCAGCAGCTTAGTGACGGGACCAGGGGTTGAGCAGTTCTTC
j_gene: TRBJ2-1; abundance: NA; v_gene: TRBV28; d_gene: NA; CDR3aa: CASSERAPYNEQFF; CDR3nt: TGTGCCAGCAGCGAGCGGGCTCCCTACAATGAGCAGTTCTTC
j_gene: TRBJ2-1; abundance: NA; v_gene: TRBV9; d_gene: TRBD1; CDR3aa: CASSVGVGDRGREQFF; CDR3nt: TGTGCCAGCAGCGTTGGTGTTGGGGACAGGGGACGCGAGCAGTTCTTC
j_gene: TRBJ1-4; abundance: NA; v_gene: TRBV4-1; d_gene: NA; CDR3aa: CASSRGFFGKLFF; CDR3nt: TGCGCCAGCAGCCGGGGGTTTTTCGGAAAACTGTTTTTT
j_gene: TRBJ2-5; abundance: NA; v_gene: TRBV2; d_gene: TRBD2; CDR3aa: CASSVSSGRETQYF; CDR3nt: TGTGCCAGCAGTGTGTCAAGCGGGAGAGAGACCCAGTACTTC
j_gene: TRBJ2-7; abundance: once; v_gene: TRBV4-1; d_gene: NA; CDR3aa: CASSQEGLALWDEQYF; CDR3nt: TGCGCCAGCAGCCAAGAGGGCCTGGCGTTGTGGGACGAGCAGTACTTC
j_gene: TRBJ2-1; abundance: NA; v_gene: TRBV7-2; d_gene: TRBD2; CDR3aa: CASSPTLGTSGNNEQFF; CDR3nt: TGTGCCAGCAGCCCAACCCTAGGGACTAGCGGGAATAATGAGCAGTTCTTC
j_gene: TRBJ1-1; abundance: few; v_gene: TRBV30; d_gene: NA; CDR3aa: CAWNGGGAEGTEAFF; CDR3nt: TGTGCCTGGAACGGTGGTGGGGCAGAAGGCACTGAAGCTTTCTTT
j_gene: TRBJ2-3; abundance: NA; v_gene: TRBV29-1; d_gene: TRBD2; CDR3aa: CSVGVGRGDTQYF; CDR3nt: TGCAGCGTTGGGGTGGGGAGGGGAGATACGCAGTATTTT
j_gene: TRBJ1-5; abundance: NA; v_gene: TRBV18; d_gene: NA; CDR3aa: CASSPGRENQPQHF; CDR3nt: TGTGCCAGCTCACCCGGCCGGGAAAATCAGCCCCAGCATTTT
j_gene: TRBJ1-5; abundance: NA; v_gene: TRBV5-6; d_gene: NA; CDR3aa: CASSLGPEQGQPQHF; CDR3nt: TGTGCCAGCAGCTTGGGACCAGAGCAGGGTCAGCCCCAGCATTTT
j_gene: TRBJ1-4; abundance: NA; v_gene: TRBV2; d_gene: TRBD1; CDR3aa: CASGLGQGMFF; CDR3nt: TGTGCCAGCGGGCTCGGACAGGGGATGTTTTTT
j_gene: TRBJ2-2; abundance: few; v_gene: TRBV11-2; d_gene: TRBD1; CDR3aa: CASSPSARTGFWTGELFF; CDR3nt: TGTGCCAGCAGCCCCAGTGCTCGGACAGGGTTTTGGACCGGGGAGCTGTTTTTT
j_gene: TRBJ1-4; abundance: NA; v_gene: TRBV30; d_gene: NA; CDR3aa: CAWSPNRGVNEKLFF; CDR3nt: TGTGCCTGGAGTCCTAACCGGGGTGTTAATGAAAAACTGTTTTTT
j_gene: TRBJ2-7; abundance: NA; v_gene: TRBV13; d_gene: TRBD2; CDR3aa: CASSSWTSGPYEQYF; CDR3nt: TGTGCCAGCAGCTCTTGGACTAGCGGACCCTACGAGCAGTACTTC
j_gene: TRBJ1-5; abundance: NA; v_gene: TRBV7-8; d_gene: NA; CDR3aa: CASSFNRGQGPAGLNQPQHF; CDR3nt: TGTGCCAGCAGCTTCAATAGAGGTCAGGGCCCCGCGGGTTTAAATCAGCCCCAGCATTTT
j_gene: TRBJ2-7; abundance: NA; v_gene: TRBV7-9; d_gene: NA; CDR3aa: CVVQTNYEQYF; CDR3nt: TGTGTTGTACAGACCAACTACGAGCAGTACTTC
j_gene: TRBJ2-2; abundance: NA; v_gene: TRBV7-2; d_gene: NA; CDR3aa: CASSLLQTGELFF; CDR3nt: TGTGCCAGCAGCTTATTACAGACCGGGGAGCTGTTTTTT
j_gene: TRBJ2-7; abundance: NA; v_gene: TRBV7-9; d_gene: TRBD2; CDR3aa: CASSSWGSGERSSYEQYF; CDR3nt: TGTGCCAGCAGCTCCTGGGGTAGCGGGGAGCGGTCCTCCTACGAGCAGTACTTC
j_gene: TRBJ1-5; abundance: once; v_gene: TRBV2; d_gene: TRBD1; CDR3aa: CASSDRGHSNQPQHF; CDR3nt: TGTGCCAGCAGTGACAGGGGGCACAGCAATCAGCCCCAGCATTTT
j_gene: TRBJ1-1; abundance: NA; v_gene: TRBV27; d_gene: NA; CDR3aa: CASSGTGGNTEAFF; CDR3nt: TGTGCCAGCAGTGGGACGGGAGGGAACACTGAAGCTTTCTTT
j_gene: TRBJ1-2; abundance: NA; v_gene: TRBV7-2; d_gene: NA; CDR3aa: CASSGKGGYTF; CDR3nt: TGTGCCAGCAGCGGCAAAGGCGGCTACACCTTC
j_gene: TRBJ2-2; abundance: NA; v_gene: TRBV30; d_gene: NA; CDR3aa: CAWSVSRTDVPGELFF; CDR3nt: TGTGCCTGGAGTGTTTCAAGGACAGACGTGCCGGGGGAGCTGTTTTTT
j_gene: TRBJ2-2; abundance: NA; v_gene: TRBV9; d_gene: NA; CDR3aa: CASSASPMTANTGELFF; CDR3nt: TGTGCCAGCAGCGCCTCCCCGATGACAGCGAACACCGGGGAGCTGTTTTTT